This T cell receptor beta chain emerged from a study of T cells in Graves' hyperthyroidism and ophthalmopathy. Study results and caveats: Clonotypes that were expanded in thyroid above 0.001 mostly appeared in blood too. A 13 V-J signature model discriminated ophthalmopathy versus stable hyperthyroidism.

Germline V CDR1 and CDR2: SGHVS, FQNEAQ. This CDR3 has 15 residues. Trimming took off 2 bases at V and 1 base at J, with 9 bases between the two ends. About 10 ml of fresh peripheral blood supplied the PBMCs. This clonotype was seen many times. As yet, its antigen is unknown. RNA transcripts yielded amplified TCR beta CDR3 regions. First-round RT-PCR with HTBI primers amplified the TCR CDR3 region. TCRdb fed the multiplex PCR reads into MiXCR, producing one record per CDR3 protein. The sample yields approximately 600,000 distinct CDR3 sequences, 13% to 15% seen once. The rearrangement joins TRBV7-8 to TRBJ2-1; unclear D gene. Sequencing was carried out using blood. The TCR sequence derives from a woman between 18 and 29 years old with Graves' ophthalmopathy. The CDR3 DNA reads as TGTGCCAGCAGCTTATGGGTCGGGTCCTACAATGAGCAGTTCTTC. Protein product: CASSLWVGSYNEQFF. The whole variable domain, filled in from reference TRBV7-8 and TRBJ2-1, reads GAGVSQSPRYKVAKRGQDVALRCDPISGHVSLFWYQQALGQGPEFLTYFQNEAQLDKSGLPSDRFFAERPEGSVSTLKIQRTQQEDSAVYLCASSLWVGSYNEQFFGPGTRLTVL.